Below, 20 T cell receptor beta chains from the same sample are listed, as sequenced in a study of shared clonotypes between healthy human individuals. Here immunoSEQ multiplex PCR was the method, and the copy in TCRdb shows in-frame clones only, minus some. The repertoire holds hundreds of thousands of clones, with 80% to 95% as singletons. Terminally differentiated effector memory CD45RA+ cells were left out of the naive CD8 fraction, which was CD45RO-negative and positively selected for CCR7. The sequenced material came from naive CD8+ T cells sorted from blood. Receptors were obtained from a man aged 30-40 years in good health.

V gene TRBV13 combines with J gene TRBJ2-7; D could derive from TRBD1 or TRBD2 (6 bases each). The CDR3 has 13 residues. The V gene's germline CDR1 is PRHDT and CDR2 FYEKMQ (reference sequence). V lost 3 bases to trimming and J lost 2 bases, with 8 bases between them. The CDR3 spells CASSFGGAYEQYF. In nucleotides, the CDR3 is TGTGCCAGCAGCTTCGGGGGCGCCTACGAGCAGTACTTC.

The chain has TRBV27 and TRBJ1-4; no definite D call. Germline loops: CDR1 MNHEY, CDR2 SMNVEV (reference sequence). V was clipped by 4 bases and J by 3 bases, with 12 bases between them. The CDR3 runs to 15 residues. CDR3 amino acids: CASSSFPGANEKLFF. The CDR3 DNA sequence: TGTGCCAGCAGTTCCTTCCCCGGGGCTAATGAAAAACTGTTTTTT.

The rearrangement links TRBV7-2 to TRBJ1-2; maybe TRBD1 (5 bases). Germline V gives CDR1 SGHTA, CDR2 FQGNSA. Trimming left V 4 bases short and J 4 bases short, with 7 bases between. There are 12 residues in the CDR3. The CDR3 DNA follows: TGTGCCAGCAGCTCGGGGCTCTATGGCTACACCTTC. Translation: CASSSGLYGYTF.

CDR3 DNA sequence: TGTGCCAGCAGTTTCTCCGGAGTTAACTATGGCTACACCTTC. Amino acid sequence: CASSFSGVNYGYTF. The genes are TRBV27 and TRBJ1-2; D is unresolved. V was cut by 3 bases and J by 1 base, with 9 bases left in between. The germline V gene has CDR1 MNHEY and CDR2 SMNVEV (reference sequence). This CDR3 has 14 amino acids.

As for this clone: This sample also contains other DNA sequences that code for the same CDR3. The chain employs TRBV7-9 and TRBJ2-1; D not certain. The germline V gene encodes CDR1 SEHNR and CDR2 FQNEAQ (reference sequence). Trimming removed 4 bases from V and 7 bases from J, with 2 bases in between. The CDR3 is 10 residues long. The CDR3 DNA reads TGTGCCAGCAGCTATAATGAGCAGTTCTTC. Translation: CASSYNEQFF.

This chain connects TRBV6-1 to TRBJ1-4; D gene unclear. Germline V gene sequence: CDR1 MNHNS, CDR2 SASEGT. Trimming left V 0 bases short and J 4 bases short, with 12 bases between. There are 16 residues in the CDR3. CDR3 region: CASSEAHGQSNEKLFF. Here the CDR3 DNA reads TGTGCCAGCAGTGAAGCGCACGGGCAGAGTAATGAAAAACTGTTTTTT.

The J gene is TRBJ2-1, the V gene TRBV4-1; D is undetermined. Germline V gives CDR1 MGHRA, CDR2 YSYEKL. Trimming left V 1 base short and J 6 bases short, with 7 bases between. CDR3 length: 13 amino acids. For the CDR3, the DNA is TGCGCCAGCAGCCAAGCCTCGTTCAATGAGCAGTTCTTC. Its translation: CASSQASFNEQFF.

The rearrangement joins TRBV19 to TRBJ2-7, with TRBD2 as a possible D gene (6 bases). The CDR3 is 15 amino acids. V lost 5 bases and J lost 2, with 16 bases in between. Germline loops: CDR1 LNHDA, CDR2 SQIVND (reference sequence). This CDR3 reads CASSFRTGGTYEQYF. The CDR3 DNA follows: TGTGCCAGTAGTTTCAGGACCGGAGGGACCTACGAGCAGTACTTC.

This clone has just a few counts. This CDR3 is CASSESVRYGYTF. DNA for the CDR3: TGCGCCAGCAGTGAGTCGGTCCGCTATGGCTACACCTTC. V and J are TRBV10-1 and TRBJ1-2; the D is unclear. Trimming took off 0 bases at V and 4 bases at J, with 6 bases between the two ends. Germline CDR1 WNHNN, CDR2 SYGVQD (reference sequence). The CDR3 loop spans 13 amino acids.

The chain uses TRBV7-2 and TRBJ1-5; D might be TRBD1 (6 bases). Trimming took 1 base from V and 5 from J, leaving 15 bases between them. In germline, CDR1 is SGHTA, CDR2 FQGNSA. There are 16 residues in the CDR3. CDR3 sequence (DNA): TGTGCCAGCAGCTTAGGGGCAGGGGCGAGGTATCAGCCCCAGCATTTT. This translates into CASSLGAGARYQPQHF.

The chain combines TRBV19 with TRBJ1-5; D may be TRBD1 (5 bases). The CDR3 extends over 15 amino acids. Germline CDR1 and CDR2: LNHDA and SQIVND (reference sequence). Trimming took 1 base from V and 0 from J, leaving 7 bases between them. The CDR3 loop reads CASSIGGDSNQPQHF. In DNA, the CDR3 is TGTGCCAGTAGTATAGGAGGGGATAGCAATCAGCCCCAGCATTTT.

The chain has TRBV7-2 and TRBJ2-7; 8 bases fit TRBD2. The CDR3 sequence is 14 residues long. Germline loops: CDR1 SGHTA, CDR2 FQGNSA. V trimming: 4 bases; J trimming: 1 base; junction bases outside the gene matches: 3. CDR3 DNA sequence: TGTGCCAGCAGCTATAGCGGGAAGTCCTACGAGCAGTACTTC. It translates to CASSYSGKSYEQYF.

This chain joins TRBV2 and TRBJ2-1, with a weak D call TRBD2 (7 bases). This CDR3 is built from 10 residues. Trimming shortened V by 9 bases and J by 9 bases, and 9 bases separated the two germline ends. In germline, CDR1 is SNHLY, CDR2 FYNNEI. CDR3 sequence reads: CARGGGEQFF. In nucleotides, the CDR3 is TGTGCCAGAGGGGGGGGTGAGCAGTTCTTC.

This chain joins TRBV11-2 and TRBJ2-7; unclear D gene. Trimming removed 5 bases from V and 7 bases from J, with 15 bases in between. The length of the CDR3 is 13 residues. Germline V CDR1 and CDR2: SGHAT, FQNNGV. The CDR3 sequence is CASSEDGPVEQYF. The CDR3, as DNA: TGTGCCAGCAGCGAAGATGGGCCCGTGGAGCAGTACTTC.

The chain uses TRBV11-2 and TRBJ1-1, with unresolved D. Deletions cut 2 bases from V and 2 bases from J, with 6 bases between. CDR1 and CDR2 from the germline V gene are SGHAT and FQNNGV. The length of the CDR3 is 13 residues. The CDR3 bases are TGTGCCAGCAGCTTACCGTCAAACACTGAAGCTTTCTTT. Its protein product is CASSLPSNTEAFF.

The DNA of the CDR3 is TGTGCCAGCAGTTCCGCCAGACAGGGTTCCGTAGGAATGCAGTATTTT. Translation gives CASSSARQGSVGMQYF. The rearrangement uses TRBV27 and TRBJ2-3, with 7 bases that match TRBD1. There are 16 residues in the CDR3. CDR1 is MNHEY, CDR2 SMNVEV, per germline (reference sequence). V shed 4 bases, J shed 11 bases, and the junction held 18 bases outside the gene matches.

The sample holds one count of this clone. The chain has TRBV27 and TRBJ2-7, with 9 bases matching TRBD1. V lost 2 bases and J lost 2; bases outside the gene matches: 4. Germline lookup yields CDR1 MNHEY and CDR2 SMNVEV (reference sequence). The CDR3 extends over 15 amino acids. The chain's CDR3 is CASSLKGTGTYEQYF. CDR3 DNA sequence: TGTGCCAGCAGTTTAAAAGGGACAGGGACCTACGAGCAGTACTTC.

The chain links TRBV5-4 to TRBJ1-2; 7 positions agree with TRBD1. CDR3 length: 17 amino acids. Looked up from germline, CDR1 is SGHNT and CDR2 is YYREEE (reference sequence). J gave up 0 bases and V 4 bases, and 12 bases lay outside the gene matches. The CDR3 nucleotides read TGTGCCAGCAGCCCTATTGACAGGGCACAAGCTAACTATGGCTACACCTTC. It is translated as CASSPIDRAQANYGYTF. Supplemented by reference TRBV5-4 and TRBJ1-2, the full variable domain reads ETGVTQSPTHLIKTRGQQVTLRCSSQSGHNTVSWYQQALGQGPQFIFQYYREEENGRGNFPPRFSGLQFPNYSSELNVNALELDDSALYLCASSPIDRAQANYGYTFGSGTRLTVV.

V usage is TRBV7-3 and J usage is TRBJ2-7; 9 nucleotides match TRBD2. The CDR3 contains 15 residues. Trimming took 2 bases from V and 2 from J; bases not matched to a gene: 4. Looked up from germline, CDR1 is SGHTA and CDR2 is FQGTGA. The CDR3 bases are TGTGCCAGCAGCTTAGCGGGAGGGACCACCTACGAGCAGTACTTC. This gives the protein CASSLAGGTTYEQYF.

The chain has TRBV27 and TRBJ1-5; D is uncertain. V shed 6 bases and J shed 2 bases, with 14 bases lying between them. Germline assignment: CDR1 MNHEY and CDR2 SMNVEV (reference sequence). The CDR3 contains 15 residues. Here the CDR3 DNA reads TGTGCCAGCAGCACGGGGTTTTTAGGCAATCAGCCCCAGCATTTT. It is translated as CASSTGFLGNQPQHF.